The entry below gives a single TCR beta chain sequence along with its context. This clonotype was recorded at least ten times. What antigen it recognizes has not been identified. Per-base quality was not reported, and no clone a single base away is much larger than it. The data are from a study of T cells after yellow fever vaccination (dated by TCRdb to about 2019). Study-wide context: The SMART-Seq v4 Ultra Low Input RNA kit was used to prepare libraries from fractions with low cell numbers. Blood was collected at multiple timepoints before and after primary and secondary immunization, and bulk PBMC replicates and cell subsets were isolated. Two healthy male donors made up the cohort, one aged 18 to 29 years and the other aged 30 to 40 years. To track T-cell clones before and after primary and booster YFV17D yellow fever vaccination, bulk TCR alpha and beta repertoires were sequenced longitudinally. What the research found in general, with its limitations: Most clones expanded after primary vaccination were re-detected after the booster (almost 98% of CD4 and 88% of CD8), suggesting broad memory maintenance. Only a couple of donors were included in the study, so the extent to which the findings can be generalized is limited. Computational filtering was needed because FACS-sorted repertoires could contain abundant contaminating clonotypes from the bulk population. A small share of clonotypes was detected in both CD4 and CD8 compartments, with the overlap likely arising from convergent recombination. Compared with the primary T-cell response, the secondary T-cell response was weaker but faster, peaking on day 5 rather than day 15.

Measured from the cysteine to the phenylalanine, the CDR3 is 15 residues long. Only the CDR3 region is kept as DNA, spanning 45 bases read in frame from base 1. Per the germline V gene, SGHRS is the CDR1 and YFSETQ is the CDR2. V is pared back by 4 bases and J by 0 bases, with 13 bases lying between the germline termini. Interpreted using the paper, the treatment or condition label stands for: live attenuated yellow fever vaccine strain. At each blood-draw timepoint, two biological replicates of bulk PBMCs were obtained. PBMCs were isolated from peripheral blood using a standard Ficoll-Paque protocol. RNA was extracted with TriZol from bulk PBMCs, CD4 and CD8 fractions, and dextramer-positive and dextramer-negative fractions. TCR cDNA was made using 5'RACE template switching, a step that added a universal primer site and unique molecular identifiers. Priming of cDNA synthesis was performed from both the TCR alpha and TCR beta constant segments. Libraries were amplified in two PCR steps, with sample barcodes and sequencing adapters added in the second step. Libraries were sequenced on Illumina HiSeq 2500 (2x100 bp) or NovaSeq (2x150 bp). As for how the authors treated the data: Demultiplexing of reads and collapsing into UMI consensus sequences were performed with MIGEC, and V(D)J alignment was carried out with MiXCR. Clonotypes responding to the vaccine were identified with edgeR on replicate PBMC samples, with the criteria of FDR below 0.01 and a log2 fold change above 5 up to day 15. Each bulk clonotype was labeled CD4 or CD8 based on which sequenced repertoire, CD4 or CD8, contained the clonotype at higher abundance. Clones were called with MiXCR by TCRdb after fastp trimmed the public reads at Q25, and only in-frame beta chains were retained. Each record represents a unique CDR3 protein, reported with the most common genes and DNA among its rows. TCRdb, not the original authors, processed these V and J calls. The sample table holds approximately 300,000 distinct CDR3 sequences, of which 6.5% to 8.5% were seen once. Together, the top ten hold 18% of the sample.

This TCR came from a man between 18 and 35 years old who received the YFV17D yellow fever vaccine. The specimen was PBMCs, collected about 49 days after the first yellow fever vaccination. The chain employs TRBV5-1 and TRBJ1-1, with the D gene not confidently named. The CDR3 here reads CASSLVGTVNTEAFF. The base sequence is TGCGCCAGCAGCCTGGTCGGAACGGTGAACACTGAAGCTTTCTTT.